A selection of T cell receptor beta chains follows, all from one sample in a study of regulatory T cells in long-lasting Graves disease. A single record per CDR3 protein comes from TCRdb applying MiXCR to the multiplex PCR reads. The table includes around 320,000 distinct CDR3 sequences, over 15% detected once. These data are also associated with another study on T cells in Graves' hyperthyroidism and ophthalmopathy.

Sequenced material: peripheral blood mononuclear cells (PBMCs), taken at new diagnosis, from a patient treated with antithyroid drugs. Every receptor here comes from a man aged 35 to 55 with Graves disease. CDR3s include the opening cysteine and the closing phenylalanine or tryptophan. The order of the fields is D gene, V gene, J gene, clone size, CDR3 protein, CDR3 DNA. D genes are given only for firm matches. Rows may omit the clone size; those that give it use once, few, many or a size class.

d_gene: NA; v_gene: TRBV3-1; j_gene: TRBJ1-5; abundance: few; CDR3aa: CASGKGDQPQHF; CDR3nt: TGTGCCAGCGGAAAAGGGGATCAGCCCCAGCATTTT
d_gene: NA; v_gene: TRBV6-5; j_gene: TRBJ2-1; abundance: few; CDR3aa: CASSYSMAYNEQFF; CDR3nt: TGTGCCAGCAGTTACTCGATGGCTTACAATGAGCAGTTCTTC
d_gene: NA; v_gene: TRBV28; j_gene: TRBJ2-7; abundance: many; CDR3aa: CASSPIKGEQYF; CDR3nt: TGTGCCAGCAGTCCCATCAAGGGCGAGCAGTACTTC
d_gene: TRBD2; v_gene: TRBV29-1; j_gene: TRBJ2-7; abundance: NA; CDR3aa: CSVLGTRRYEQYF; CDR3nt: TGCAGCGTCTTGGGGACTAGACGATACGAGCAGTACTTC
d_gene: NA; v_gene: TRBV4-3; j_gene: TRBJ1-2; abundance: NA; CDR3aa: CASSQEFGGPDNYGYTF; CDR3nt: TGCGCCAGCAGCCAAGAATTCGGGGGGCCTGATAACTATGGCTACACCTTC
d_gene: NA; v_gene: TRBV11-1; j_gene: TRBJ2-7; abundance: many; CDR3aa: CASSLIRSYEQYF; CDR3nt: TGTGCCAGCAGCTTAATCAGGAGTTACGAGCAGTACTTC
d_gene: TRBD1; v_gene: TRBV9; j_gene: TRBJ1-1; abundance: many; CDR3aa: CASSRDSGRFTEAFF; CDR3nt: TGTGCCAGCAGCCGGGACAGCGGAAGATTTACTGAAGCTTTCTTT
d_gene: TRBD1; v_gene: TRBV12-3/TRBV12-4; j_gene: TRBJ1-2; abundance: many; CDR3aa: CASSPQAGGRGYTF; CDR3nt: TGTGCCAGCAGTCCGCAGGCAGGGGGCCGTGGCTACACCTTC
d_gene: TRBD2; v_gene: TRBV12-3/TRBV12-4; j_gene: TRBJ2-1; abundance: few; CDR3aa: CASREPGLAKMQFF; CDR3nt: TGTGCCAGCAGGGAACCGGGACTAGCGAAGATGCAGTTCTTC
d_gene: NA; v_gene: TRBV6-1; j_gene: TRBJ1-5; abundance: many; CDR3aa: CASSPRGGWNSNQPQHF; CDR3nt: TGTGCCAGCAGTCCCAGAGGGGGTTGGAATAGCAATCAGCCCCAGCATTTT
d_gene: NA; v_gene: TRBV5-1; j_gene: TRBJ1-5; abundance: NA; CDR3aa: CASSWAGADATNQPQHF; CDR3nt: TGCGCCAGCAGCTGGGCAGGGGCAGATGCGACCAATCAGCCCCAGCATTTT
d_gene: TRBD1; v_gene: TRBV10-3; j_gene: TRBJ2-2; abundance: NA; CDR3aa: CATKGQGAGELFF; CDR3nt: TGTGCCACCAAGGGACAGGGCGCCGGGGAGCTGTTTTTT
d_gene: NA; v_gene: TRBV6-2/TRBV6-3; j_gene: TRBJ1-5; abundance: few; CDR3aa: CASSAPGAYQPQHF; CDR3nt: TGTGCCAGCAGTGCGCCGGGGGCCTATCAGCCCCAGCATTTT
d_gene: TRBD2; v_gene: TRBV30; j_gene: TRBJ2-7; abundance: many; CDR3aa: CAWASGLAYEQYF; CDR3nt: TGTGCCTGGGCCTCGGGACTAGCCTACGAGCAGTACTTC
d_gene: TRBD2; v_gene: TRBV5-4; j_gene: TRBJ2-3; abundance: NA; CDR3aa: CASSLASGRTDTQYF; CDR3nt: TGTGCCAGCAGCTTGGCTAGCGGACGCACAGATACGCAGTATTTT
d_gene: NA; v_gene: TRBV6-2/TRBV6-3; j_gene: TRBJ2-3; abundance: NA; CDR3aa: CASLQRTGYTQYF; CDR3nt: TGTGCCAGCTTGCAGCGTACGGGGTATACGCAGTATTTT
d_gene: NA; v_gene: TRBV10-3; j_gene: TRBJ2-7; abundance: many; CDR3aa: CAISEGGLRGEQYF; CDR3nt: TGTGCCATCAGTGAGGGGGGCCTCAGAGGCGAGCAGTACTTC
d_gene: TRBD1; v_gene: TRBV5-1; j_gene: TRBJ2-1; abundance: NA; CDR3aa: CASSLGRGSRYNEQFF; CDR3nt: TGCGCCAGCAGCTTGGGCAGGGGGAGCCGGTACAATGAGCAGTTCTTC
d_gene: NA; v_gene: TRBV28; j_gene: TRBJ1-6; abundance: many; CDR3aa: CASSLLSSNSPLHF; CDR3nt: TGTGCCAGCAGTCTCCTCAGCTCCAATTCACCCCTCCACTTT
d_gene: NA; v_gene: TRBV6-1; j_gene: TRBJ2-1; abundance: few; CDR3aa: CASSIGTAGFYEQFF; CDR3nt: TGTGCCAGCAGCATCGGGACCGCTGGCTTTTATGAGCAGTTCTTC
d_gene: NA; v_gene: TRBV2; j_gene: TRBJ1-6; abundance: many; CDR3aa: CASSPGTYSPLHF; CDR3nt: TGTGCCAGCAGTCCAGGAACCTATTCACCCCTCCACTTT
d_gene: NA; v_gene: TRBV7-6; j_gene: TRBJ2-3; abundance: few; CDR3aa: CASSLDPITDTQYF; CDR3nt: TGTGCCAGCAGCTTGGACCCAATCACAGATACGCAGTATTTT
d_gene: NA; v_gene: TRBV7-9; j_gene: TRBJ2-7; abundance: many; CDR3aa: CASSLQGIEEQYF; CDR3nt: TGTGCCAGCAGCTTACAGGGGATTGAGGAGCAGTACTTC
d_gene: NA; v_gene: TRBV12-3/TRBV12-4; j_gene: TRBJ1-2; abundance: NA; CDR3aa: CASRAAGGNYGYTF; CDR3nt: TGTGCCAGCAGGGCCGCCGGAGGTAACTATGGCTACACCTTC